The 12 T cell receptor beta chains reported below all come from one sample, sequenced in a study of blood T cell repertoires in COVID-19. Sequenced by immunoSEQ multiplex PCR; TCRdb stores in-frame clones only, minus some. The sample has 220,000 or so clones, over 70% seen once. Material for sequencing was peripheral blood. Every receptor here comes from a woman aged 70-85 years with acute or convalescent COVID-19.

The V and J genes are TRBV28 and TRBJ2-3; D unresolved. The germline CDR1 and CDR2 sequences are MDHEN and SYDVKM. This CDR3 region has 11 residues. CDR3 residues: CATLAADTQYF. CDR3 coding DNA: TGTGCTACCCTGGCGGCCGATACGCAGTATTTT.

The rearrangement links TRBV3-1 (or the pseudogene TRBV3-2) to TRBJ2-7; 15 nucleotides align to TRBD2. The germline gives CDR1 LGHDT, CDR2 YNNKEL (reference sequence). V trimming: 4 bases; J trimming: 7 bases; junction bases outside the gene matches: 5. This CDR3 is built from 15 residues. The CDR3 here is CASSPGLAGGREQYF. CDR3 in DNA: TGTGCCAGCAGCCCCGGACTAGCGGGAGGGCGGGAGCAGTACTTC.

Only a few counts were recorded for this clone. The rearrangement links TRBV3-1 (or the pseudogene TRBV3-2) to TRBJ2-7; TRBD2 agrees at 9 bases. The CDR3 totals 15 residues. Germline loops: CDR1 LGHDT, CDR2 YNNKEL (reference sequence). J gave up 7 bases and V 4 bases, and 11 bases lay outside the gene matches. The CDR3 loop reads CASSLSSAGGGEQYF. CDR3 in DNA: TGTGCCAGCAGCCTCTCCTCAGCGGGAGGCGGGGAGCAGTACTTC.

This sequence joins TRBV2 and TRBJ2-3; D is unresolved. Germline V gene sequence: CDR1 SNHLY, CDR2 FYNNEI. This CDR3 is built from 13 residues. Trimming shortened V by 1 base and J by 3 bases, and 5 bases separated the two germline ends. The CDR3 DNA reads as TGTGCCAGCAGTGAAGGGCCTACAGATACGCAGTATTTT. This translates into CASSEGPTDTQYF.

The rearrangement joins TRBV3-1 (or the pseudogene TRBV3-2) to TRBJ1-1; D perhaps matches TRBD1 (5 bases). The CDR3 extends over 15 amino acids. V shed 0 bases and J shed 4 bases, with 12 bases lying between them. Germline V gene lookup returns CDR1 LGHDT and CDR2 YNNKEL (reference sequence). In nucleotides, the CDR3 is TGTGCCAGCAGCCAAGATGCCCAGGGTCTCACTGAAGCTTTCTTT. This encodes CASSQDAQGLTEAFF.

The rearrangement uses TRBV3-1 (or the pseudogene TRBV3-2) and TRBJ1-2, with D perhaps TRBD1 (5 bases). This CDR3 is built from 13 residues. Germline V gene sequence: CDR1 LGHDT, CDR2 YNNKEL (reference sequence). The V gene lost 3 bases and the J gene lost 4 bases, with 9 bases spanning the gap. The CDR3 is CASSQSGAYGYTF. The CDR3 DNA is TGTGCCAGCAGCCAGAGCGGGGCCTATGGCTACACCTTC.

V gene TRBV7-8 combines with J gene TRBJ1-4, with 7 nucleotides matching TRBD1. Looked up from germline, CDR1 is SGHVS and CDR2 is FQNEAQ. V trimming: 4 bases; J trimming: 3 bases; junction bases outside the gene matches: 5. The CDR3 has 15 residues. The CDR3 sequence is CASSYRQGPNEKLFF. The CDR3 DNA is TGTGCCAGCAGCTACAGACAGGGCCCTAATGAAAAACTGTTTTTT. The variable domain in full, with the rest retrieved from reference TRBV7-8 and TRBJ1-4, is GAGVSQSPRYKVAKRGQDVALRCDPISGHVSLFWYQQALGQGPEFLTYFQNEAQLDKSGLPSDRFFAERPEGSVSTLKIQRTQQEDSAVYLCASSYRQGPNEKLFFGSGTQLSVL.

The rearrangement uses TRBV24-1 and TRBJ2-1, with 7 nucleotides matching TRBD2. Germline V gene lookup returns CDR1 KGHDR and CDR2 SFDVKD. After removal of 2 bases from V and 2 bases from J, the junction contained 2 bases not matched to a gene. The CDR3 is made up of 15 amino acids. CDR3 amino acids: CATSDWGLTYNEQFF. The CDR3 region has the DNA TGTGCCACCAGTGATTGGGGACTAACCTACAATGAGCAGTTCTTC.

The chain is built from TRBV27 and TRBJ2-1; 13 bases fit TRBD2. The germline V gene encodes CDR1 MNHEY and CDR2 SMNVEV (reference sequence). Trimming cost V 0 bases and J 5 bases; bases outside gene matches: 4. This CDR3 is 17 amino acids long. CDR3 in amino acids: CASSLSGLAGAHNEQFF. The DNA of the CDR3 is TGTGCCAGCAGTTTATCCGGACTAGCGGGAGCCCACAATGAGCAGTTCTTC.

This clone was seen more than once but under ten times. The junction departs from germline at one end; a sequencing error may be responsible. The CDR3 loop reads CASSPVGTSWHF. CDR3 in DNA: TGTGCCAGCAGCCCAGTAGGGACTAGCTGGCACTTC. This chain joins TRBV7-9 and TRBJ2-7, with 9 positions matching TRBD2. The CDR3 is 12 amino acids. CDR1 is SEHNR and CDR2 is FQNEAQ in the germline V gene (reference sequence).

The chain links TRBV4-2 to TRBJ2-2; 9 bases align to TRBD2. Germline V gives CDR1 LGHNA, CDR2 YNFKEQ. Trimming removed 4 bases from V and 1 base from J; junction bases left unmatched: 1. The CDR3 runs 15 residues. CDR3 nucleotides: TGTGCCAGCAGCCCGACTAGCGGGAACACCGGGGAGCTGTTTTTT. Translation: CASSPTSGNTGELFF.

This chain uses TRBV5-1 with TRBJ1-2; possibly TRBD1 for D (5 bases). The CDR3 sequence is 13 residues long. CDR1 is SGHRS and CDR2 is YFSETQ in the germline V gene. V lost 3 bases to trimming and J lost 8 bases, with 14 bases between them. The CDR3 DNA follows: TGCGCCAGCAGCTACCAGGGTAGTGGCGGCTACACCTTC. Translated: CASSYQGSGGYTF.